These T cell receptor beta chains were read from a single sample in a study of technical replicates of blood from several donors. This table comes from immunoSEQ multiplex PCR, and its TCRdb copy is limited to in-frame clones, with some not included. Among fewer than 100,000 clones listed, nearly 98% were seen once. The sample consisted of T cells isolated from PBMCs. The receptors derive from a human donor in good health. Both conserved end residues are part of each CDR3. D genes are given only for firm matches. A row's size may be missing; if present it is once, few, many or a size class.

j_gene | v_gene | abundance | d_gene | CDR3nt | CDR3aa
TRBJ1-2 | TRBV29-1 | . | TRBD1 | TGCAGCGTTGGGGATTGGGACAGGGGGGAAGGTGGCTACACCTTC | CSVGDWDRGEGGYTF
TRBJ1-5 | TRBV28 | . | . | TGTGCCAGCATCCAGGGGTCAGGACAGCCCCAGCATTTT | CASIQGSGQPQHF
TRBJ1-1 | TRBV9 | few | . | TGTGCCAGTACAAGGGGCTCGGACACTGAAGCTTTCTTT | CASTRGSDTEAFF
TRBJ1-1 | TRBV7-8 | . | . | TGTGCCAGCAGCATCGACAGGAGTAACACTGAAGCTTTCTTT | CASSIDRSNTEAFF
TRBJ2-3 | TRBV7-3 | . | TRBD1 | TGTGCCAGCAGCTTAAGTACAGGGGCGCAAGATACGCAGTATTTT | CASSLSTGAQDTQYF
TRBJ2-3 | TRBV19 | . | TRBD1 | TGTGCCAGTAGTACACAGGGGGCGGATACGCAGTATTTT | CASSTQGADTQYF
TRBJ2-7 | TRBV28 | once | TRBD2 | TGTGCCAGCAGTTCACTAGCGGGAGTCCTCGAGCAGTACTTC | CASSSLAGVLEQYF
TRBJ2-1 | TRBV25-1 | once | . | TGTGCCAGCAGTCCGGACAGCTCCTACAATGAGCAGTTCTTC | CASSPDSSYNEQFF
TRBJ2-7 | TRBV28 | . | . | TGTGCCAGCAAGGGAGGAACAGCTGTAGATGAGCAGTACTTC | CASKGGTAVDEQYF
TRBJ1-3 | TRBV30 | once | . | TGTGCCTGGAGTGTAGGACCGAGGGGGTCGAACACCATATATTTT | CAWSVGPRGSNTIYF
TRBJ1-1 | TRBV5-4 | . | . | TGTGCCAGCAGCTTGGACAGGGAAATATCTGAAGCTTTCTTT | CASSLDREISEAFF
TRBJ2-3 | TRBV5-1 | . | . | TGCGCCAGCAGCTTGGAGCGGACCACAGATACGCAGTATTTT | CASSLERTTDTQYF
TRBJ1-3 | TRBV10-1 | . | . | TGCGCCAGCATTACAGTTTCCTCTGGAAACACCATATATTTT | CASITVSSGNTIYF
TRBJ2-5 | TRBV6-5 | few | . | TGTGCCAGCAGCCTCCGGACAGCGAGCGAGACCCAGTACTTC | CASSLRTASETQYF
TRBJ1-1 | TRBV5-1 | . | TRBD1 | TGCGCCAGCAGCTTCTCAGGGGGCACTGAAGCTTTCTTT | CASSFSGGTEAFF
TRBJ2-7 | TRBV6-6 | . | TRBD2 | TGTGCCAGTTCTAGCGGGACCTTGGGCGAGCAGTACTTC | CASSSGTLGEQYF
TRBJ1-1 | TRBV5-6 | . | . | TGTGCCAGCAGCTTGGCCGGAGGGAACACTGAAGCTTTCTTT | CASSLAGGNTEAFF